Below, 20 T cell receptor beta chains from the same sample are listed, as sequenced in a study of cytomegalovirus exposure and HLA in healthy donors. PCR used 60 Vbeta primers and 13 Jbeta primers. Some clones are missing from TCRdb's copy, which holds only in-frame ones; the method was immunoSEQ multiplex PCR. The table has around 70,000 clones, around 72% seen once. Sequenced material: PBMCs. These receptors were collected from a woman aged 40 to 50 in good health and CMV-seropositive.

V usage is TRBV19 and J usage is TRBJ1-6; unclear D gene. CDR1 is LNHDA and CDR2 is SQIVND in the germline V gene (reference sequence). The CDR3 consists of 17 residues. Trimming left V 1 base short and J 7 bases short, with 17 bases between. The CDR3 DNA follows: TGTGCCAGTAGTATAGTGTCCGGGGTGGCGGGAAATTCACCCCTCCACTTT. This gives the protein CASSIVSGVAGNSPLHF.

V is TRBV6-1 and J is TRBJ1-4; D gene ambiguous. V gave up 7 bases and J gave up 7 bases, with 10 bases separating them. Per the germline V gene, CDR1 is MNHNS and CDR2 is SASEGT. The CDR3 extends over 12 amino acids. CDR3 in DNA: TGTGCCAGCACCGGAAGACTTGAAAAACTGTTTTTT. Residues: CASTGRLEKLFF.

This clone has more than one count but fewer than ten. The V and J genes are TRBV7-8 and TRBJ1-2, with D perhaps TRBD1 (6 bases). The CDR3 totals 13 residues. Trimming stripped 3 bases from V and 8 bases from J, with 13 bases between. CDR1 SGHVS and CDR2 FQNEAQ come from the germline V gene. The DNA for the CDR3 is TGTGCCAGCAGCTTTCCAGGGGTGGGGGGCTACACCTTC. Translating it yields CASSFPGVGGYTF.

The rearrangement uses TRBV5-8 and TRBJ2-6; the D is unclear. The CDR3 covers 16 residues. Between the trimmed V and J ends, which lost 0 bases and 4 bases, there was a span of 11 bases. The germline V gene has CDR1 SGHTS and CDR2 YDEGEE. CDR3 residues: CASSLAWVAGANVLTF. The CDR3 nucleotides read TGTGCCAGCAGCTTGGCTTGGGTAGCCGGGGCCAACGTCCTGACTTTC.

In this sample, this clone turned up once. The chain is built from TRBV6-1 and TRBJ2-3; 7 bases fit TRBD1. CDR3 length: 17 residues. The V gene end was trimmed by 2 bases and the J gene end by 0 bases; junction bases not matched to a gene: 8. Per germline, CDR1 MNHNS and CDR2 SASEGT. The CDR3 region has the DNA TGTGCCAGCAGTGAATTTCGGACAGGCCTTAGCACAGATACGCAGTATTTT. Protein product: CASSEFRTGLSTDTQYF.

The J gene is TRBJ2-5, the V gene TRBV2; 10 bases map to TRBD2. The CDR3 spans 15 residues. J was trimmed by 2 bases and V by 9 bases; bases with no gene match: 9. The germline gives CDR1 SNHLY, CDR2 FYNNEI. The CDR3 region is CASLALAGGQETQYF. CDR3 DNA: TGTGCCAGTCTCGCATTAGCGGGGGGACAAGAGACCCAGTACTTC.

The CDR3 DNA is TGTGCCAGCAGCATAGGACAGGAATCACCCCTCCACTTT. It translates to CASSIGQESPLHF. The gene calls are TRBV7-3 and TRBJ1-6; 7 bases agree with TRBD1. V shed 5 bases, J shed 10 bases, and the junction held 5 bases outside the gene matches. In germline, CDR1 is SGHTA, CDR2 FQGTGA. The CDR3 covers 13 residues.

This clone was picked up a small number of times. The chain employs TRBV6-5 and TRBJ2-7, with a weak D call TRBD2 (6 bases). Trimming removed 2 bases at V and 4 bases at J, with 9 bases between. This CDR3 is 13 amino acids long. Germline V gene data show CDR1 as MNHEY and CDR2 as SVGAGI. The CDR3 protein is CASSYGTDYEQYF. As DNA, the CDR3 is TGTGCCAGCAGTTACGGGACTGATTACGAGCAGTACTTC.

In its sample, this clone was seen a few times. V and J are TRBV6-4 and TRBJ2-1, with D maybe TRBD1 (5 bases). Trimming cost V 3 bases and J 7 bases, with 10 bases left between them. The CDR3 sequence is 13 residues long. Germline lookup yields CDR1 MRHNA and CDR2 SNTAGT. The chain's CDR3 is CASSEGAPNEQFF. The CDR3 nucleotides are TGTGCCAGCAGTGAAGGGGCCCCAAATGAGCAGTTCTTC.

The gene calls are TRBV5-8 and TRBJ1-1; 9 bases match TRBD1. Germline V gene sequence: CDR1 SGHTS, CDR2 YDEGEE. This CDR3 spans 16 amino acids. Trimming at V came to 5 bases and at J to 2 bases, leaving 10 bases not matched to a gene. The CDR3 is CASRVRTGDPNTEAFF. The CDR3 DNA is TGTGCCAGCAGGGTGAGGACAGGGGATCCCAACACTGAAGCTTTCTTT.

This clone occurred once. The V gene is TRBV10-3, the J gene TRBJ1-5; perhaps TRBD1 as D (5 bases). Trimming removed 8 bases from V and 7 bases from J, with 12 bases in between. The CDR3 runs to 12 residues. Germline CDR1 reads ENHRY; CDR2 reads SYGVKD. The CDR3 here is CAIGQSRQPQHF. For the CDR3, the DNA is TGTGCCATCGGACAATCGCGCCAGCCCCAGCATTTT.

The chain employs TRBV5-1 and TRBJ2-4; no definite D call. The germline CDR1 and CDR2 sequences are SGHRS and YFSETQ. This CDR3 contains 17 residues. V was pared by 7 bases and J by 0 bases, with 20 bases between. The CDR3 nucleotides are TGCGCCAGCCCACTCATCCTAACCCTAGGAGCCAAAAACATTCAGTACTTC. Translated, it gives CASPLILTLGAKNIQYF. The variable domain in full, with the rest retrieved from reference TRBV5-1 and TRBJ2-4, is KAGVTQTPRYLIKTRGQQVTLSCSPISGHRSVSWYQQTPGQGLQFLFEYFSETQRNKGNFPGRFSGRQFSNSRSEMNVSTLELGDSALYLCASPLILTLGAKNIQYFGAGTRLSVL.

V and J are TRBV5-1 and TRBJ2-5; 9 bases map to TRBD1. The junction had 3 bases not matched to a gene; V was cut back by 2 bases and J by 4 bases. The CDR3 covers 14 residues. Germline CDR1 SGHRS, CDR2 YFSETQ. The CDR3 sequence: CASSLQGALETQYF. CDR3 in DNA: TGCGCCAGCAGCTTACAGGGGGCCTTAGAGACCCAGTACTTC.

Regarding this clone: One end of the junction is discordant with germline, which a read error may explain. The chain carries TRBV7-9 and TRBJ1-2, with D unclear. This CDR3 contains 15 residues. Germline lookup yields CDR1 SEHNR and CDR2 FQNEAQ (reference sequence). The CDR3 DNA sequence: TGTTCCAGCAGCTCTGCGGGGTCGGAACATTATGGCTACACCTTC. Encoded protein: CSSSSAGSEHYGYTF.

The chain couples TRBV18 to TRBJ1-5; D might be TRBD1 (6 bases). Trimming stripped 3 bases from V and 9 bases from J, with 18 bases between. The CDR3 totals 15 residues. Germline V gene data show CDR1 as KGHSH and CDR2 as LQKENI. DNA for the CDR3: TGTGCCAGCTCACCCGCCAGGGACATCCCTGGGCCCCAGCATTTT. Its translation: CASSPARDIPGPQHF.

V gene TRBV2 combines with J gene TRBJ1-3; D is undetermined. Trimming stripped 6 bases from V and 8 bases from J, with 11 bases between. The V gene's germline CDR1 is SNHLY and CDR2 FYNNEI. This CDR3 contains 12 residues. CDR3 in amino acids: CASRVYLDTIYF. The CDR3 region has the DNA TGTGCCAGCAGGGTCTATTTGGACACCATATATTTT. Full variable domain (missing parts from reference TRBV2 and TRBJ1-3): EPEVTQTPSHQVTQMGQEVILRCVPISNHLYFYWYRQILGQKVEFLVSFYNNEISEKSEIFDDQFSVERPDGSNFTLKIRSTKLEDSAMYFCASRVYLDTIYFGEGSWLTVV.

The gene calls are TRBV6-4 and TRBJ2-3, with 8 bases aligning to TRBD1. The CDR3 contains 14 residues. Germline V lookup: CDR1 MRHNA, CDR2 SNTAGT. V lost 6 bases to trimming and J lost 8 bases; unmatched junction nucleotides: 10. The CDR3 reads CASSQGQGSGTQYF. The CDR3 coding sequence is TGTGCCAGCAGCCAAGGACAGGGAAGCGGTACGCAGTATTTT.

The CDR3 sequence is CASTDRIYGYTF. Here the CDR3 DNA reads TGTGCCAGTACGGACAGGATCTATGGCTACACCTTC. V usage is TRBV5-6 and J usage is TRBJ1-2; TRBD1 aligns across 7 bases. Germline CDR1 is SGHDT and CDR2 is YYEEEE. With V trimmed by 8 bases and J by 4 bases, 5 bases remained unmatched. The CDR3 loop spans 12 amino acids.

This clone was detected a few times. CDR3: CASSSQGSEQYF. CDR3 nucleotide sequence: TGCGCCAGCAGCTCCCAGGGAAGCGAGCAGTACTTC. The chain has TRBV5-1 and TRBJ2-7; tentatively, D is TRBD1 (5 bases). V was trimmed by 3 bases and J by 6 bases, leaving 10 bases between them. The CDR3 consists of 12 residues. Germline CDR1 and CDR2: SGHRS and YFSETQ.

V gene TRBV29-1 combines with J gene TRBJ2-3, with 7 bases fitting TRBD2. Germline loops: CDR1 SQVTM, CDR2 ANQGSEA. J was trimmed by 6 bases and V by 8 bases; bases with no gene match: 2. The CDR3 totals 10 residues. The CDR3 protein is CSWGGDTQYF. The CDR3 coding sequence is TGCAGCTGGGGGGGGGATACGCAGTATTTT.